The following is a T cell receptor beta chain sequence with its context. The source of the sample is a study of blood T cell repertoires in COVID-19. Study-level background: The United States, Italy and Spain provided the acute and convalescent COVID-19 samples. Nucleic acid was either cDNA or gDNA, and it came from T cells, B-cell-depleted T cells, or PBMCs.

The CDR3 spans 13 residues. V was trimmed by 3 bases and J by 6 bases, leaving 13 bases between them. Germline-derived CDR1 and CDR2 are SGDLS and YYNGEE. Under the authors' procedure: Estimation of nucleated cell counts was performed using reference gene primer amplification. TCRdb keeps only in-frame clones here, not all; method: immunoSEQ multiplex PCR. V and J calls plus clone size are reproduced from that table; the DNA served to infer D and trimming. The sample shows some 700,000 clones, approximately 90% of them seen only once. The chain employs TRBV9 and TRBJ2-7; D unresolved. The material sequenced was peripheral blood. The TCR originated in a woman between 18 and 29 years old with acute or convalescent COVID-19. The chain's CDR3 is CASSGGIGSEQYF. The CDR3 DNA follows: TGTGCCAGCAGCGGTGGCATCGGGTCCGAGCAGTACTTC.